This T cell receptor (beta chain) was found in a study of control samples from healthy donors and cancer patients. Data came from immunoSEQ multiplex PCR; TCRdb stores just in-frame clones and leaves some out. This sample has about 130,000 clones, with less than 95% found just once. CDR1 and CDR2 (germline): LNHDA, SQIVND (reference sequence). The CDR3 has 15 residues. The V gene lost 5 bases and the J gene lost 0 bases, with 11 bases spanning the gap. Sequencing was performed on blood. This TCR derives from a man aged 18-30 years in good health. The rearrangement joins TRBV19 to TRBJ1-5, with D tentatively TRBD1 (5 bases). CDR3 in amino acids: CASSRGTYSNQPQHF. As DNA, the CDR3 is TGTGCCAGTAGTCGGGGGACTTATAGCAATCAGCCCCAGCATTTT. Combining the CDR3 with reference TRBV19 and TRBJ1-5 gives the whole variable domain DGGITQSPKYLFRKEGQNVTLSCEQNLNHDAMYWYRQDPGQGLRLIYYSQIVNDFQKGDIAEGYSVSREKKESFPLTVTSAQKNPTAFYLCASSRGTYSNQPQHFGDGTRLSIL.